This TCR beta chain stems from a study of PD-L1 blockade in urothelial cancer (dated by TCRdb to the late 2010s). Notes on the research overall: All patients started therapy around 2014 and received atezolizumab 1,200 mg intravenously every 3 weeks. Blood samples were analyzed 3 weeks after the start of treatment (second dose) and 6 weeks after the start of treatment. In the same patients, pretreatment tumors underwent whole exome sequencing and RNA sequencing in addition to TCR sequencing. The study, an exploratory multi-omic analysis, examined somatic, immune and clinical correlates of response to PD-L1 blockade with atezolizumab in urothelial cancer. Durable clinical benefit was defined as progression-free survival longer than 6 months, and TCR features were also tested against progression-free and overall survival. An ECOG performance status of 0 or 1 was recorded for the patients, and 0 to 3 prior chemotherapy regimens had been received by the patients. Blood samples gave median yields of approximately 130,000 T cells and 80,000 to 90,000 unique TCRs, along with a median clonality of roughly 0.08. Pretreatment tumor samples and matched peripheral blood, collected serially before and after atezolizumab treatment, underwent TCR sequencing. About nine tenths of the roughly 30 patients were males with bladder-origin urothelial cancer, and about 60% of the roughly 30 reported a prior smoking history. Durable clinical benefit was achieved by nine patients and was not achieved by 20 patients. Pretreatment blood TCR-seq was available for fewer than 30 patients, at least one posttreatment blood collection was obtained for some 25 patients, and tumor TCR-seq was available for some 25 patients. Findings and caveats that apply to the study as a whole: Because of the small sample size (n ≈ 31) and the many exploratory analyses performed, the results are intended to be regarded as hypothesis-generating. At 3 weeks after the start of treatment, tumor-associated TCR clones in peripheral blood had expanded more in patients with durable benefit (n of about 22, p = 0.022). A pretreatment peripheral blood TCR clonality below the median was linked to improved progression-free and overall survival.

The time point label for this specimen denotes: pretreatment peripheral blood. The cohort comprised fewer than 35 patients with locally advanced or metastatic urothelial carcinoma treated at Memorial Sloan Kettering on a trial protocol. Peripheral blood mononuclear cells were collected from each patient pretreatment and during treatment, giving between 1 and 8 total time points per patient. The Qiagen DNeasy Blood extraction kit was used to purify genomic DNA from total PBMCs and tumor samples. PBMCs were collected pretreatment and during treatment, and were isolated and stored as previously described. With respect to this clone: It lacks a known antigen. Nothing much larger sits one base from this clone, and base qualities are not available.

To estimate absolute template abundance from read counts, synthetic TCR analog templates were spiked into each PCR. The immunoSEQ assay was used to amplify TCRbeta CDR3 regions from genomic DNA with bias-controlled V and J gene primers. Sequencing of rearranged TCRbeta segments was performed at approximately 20X coverage. Processing in the source paper ran as follows. Clustering was used to correct sequencing errors, and CDR3s were annotated against IMGT to assign V, D and J genes. Downstream analyses used only productive TCRbeta rearrangements, leaving out any out-of-frame or stop-codon sequences. To compute clonality, Shannon entropy was normalized by the log of the number of unique productive sequences and then subtracted from one. Clones differing between time points or between blood and tumor were identified using Fisher's exact test with Benjamini-Hochberg correction, with an adjusted p below 0.01 applied as the threshold. What TCRdb holds here is the immuneACCESS table cut down to in-frame rearrangements. Part of the clones is not present; checked against another copy, under half of the missing clones reflect an unresolved V gene, and the others are unexplained. For V, J and clone size, that table is used; D and trimming come from the DNA. This sample comprises almost 50,000 clones, about 86% of them detected only once. The leading ten clones occupy 2.5% to 3.5% of the sample.

Trimming removed 0 bases from V and 6 bases from J, leaving 12 bases between the germline ends. Its CDR3 holds 14 amino acids, cysteine through phenylalanine. CDR3 DNA is the only sequence kept; it has 42 bases, read in frame from the first base. Reading the germline V gene gives CDR1 SGHAT and CDR2 FQNNGV. The V gene is TRBV11-2 and the J gene is TRBJ2-7; the D gene is possibly TRBD2, with 5 bases matching. This clonotype was obtained from a man aged 70-80 years with urothelial cancer. The sequencing used PBMCs, collected around atezolizumab (anti-PD-L1) treatment. The CDR3 amino acid sequence is: CASSLDRTEGEQYF. The nucleotides read TGTGCCAGCAGCTTAGACAGGACCGAGGGCGAGCAGTACTTC. The full variable domain, with segments outside the CDR3 supplied by the reference TRBV11-2 and TRBJ2-7 proteins, appears as EAGVAQSPRYKIIEKRQSVAFWCNPISGHATLYWYQQILGQGPKLLIQFQNNGVVDDSQLPKDRFSAERLKGVDSTLKIQPAKLEDSAVYLCASSLDRTEGEQYFGPGTRLTVT.